The 25 T cell receptor beta chains in this list originate from one sample, sequenced in a study of cytomegalovirus exposure and HLA in healthy donors. The table came from immunoSEQ multiplex PCR; TCRdb's copy has only in-frame clones and leaves some out. The data show fewer than 55,000 clones, around 94% seen once. The specimen sequenced was PBMCs. These receptors were collected from a man aged 18 to 30 in good health and CMV-seronegative.

This chain uses TRBV25-1 with TRBJ1-4; D remains unclear. Germline loops: CDR1 MGHDK, CDR2 SYGVNS. The CDR3 has 12 amino acids. V lost 6 bases, J lost 4 bases, and 6 bases lay in between. The CDR3 DNA reads TGTGCCAGCAGGGGGAGTAATGAAAAACTGTTTTTT. This translates into CASRGSNEKLFF. The complete variable domain, with remaining parts taken from reference TRBV25-1 and TRBJ1-4, reads EADIYQTPRYLVIGTGKKITLECSQTMGHDKMYWYQQDPGMELHLIHYSYGVNSTEKGDLSSESTVSRIRTEHFPLTLESARPSHTSQYLCASRGSNEKLFFGSGTQLSVL.

The J gene is TRBJ1-1, the V gene TRBV5-5, with 8 bases fitting TRBD1. The CDR3 is 15 residues long. J lost 2 bases, V lost 4 bases, and 7 bases had no gene match. Germline V lookup: CDR1 SGHKS, CDR2 YYEKEE (reference sequence). The CDR3 loop is CASSPVQGANTEAFF. The CDR3 DNA is TGTGCCAGCAGCCCGGTTCAGGGGGCAAACACTGAAGCTTTCTTT.

V usage is TRBV7-9 and J usage is TRBJ2-3; D gene uncertain. The CDR3 has 13 residues. Germline CDR1 reads SEHNR; CDR2 reads FQNEAQ (reference sequence). V shed 1 base and J shed 4 bases, with 6 bases lying between them. This chain's CDR3 is CASSLDSSDTQYF. The CDR3 nucleotides read TGTGCCAGCAGCTTAGACTCCTCAGATACGCAGTATTTT.

The J gene is TRBJ2-7, the V gene TRBV29-1, with 7 nucleotides matching TRBD2. Germline-derived CDR1 and CDR2 are SQVTM and ANQGSEA. V lost 6 bases, J lost 4 bases, and 9 bases stayed unmatched. The CDR3 spans 13 residues. The CDR3 nucleotides read TGCAGCGTGGGGGGGACCGCGAGGTACGAGCAGTACTTC. Translation gives CSVGGTARYEQYF.

The J gene is TRBJ2-5, the V gene TRBV5-4; perhaps TRBD1 as D (5 bases). The CDR3 is 15 amino acids. The V end was cut by 0 bases, the J end by 2 bases, with 11 bases between. Germline CDR1 is SGHNT and CDR2 is YYREEE (reference sequence). CDR3 nucleotides: TGTGCCAGCAGCTTGGTTCAGGGTGGGCAAGAGACCCAGTACTTC. It translates to CASSLVQGGQETQYF.

V usage is TRBV6-1 and J usage is TRBJ2-3; D gene unclear. V lost 2 bases, J lost 0 bases, and 6 bases lay in between. The CDR3 totals 14 residues. CDR1 MNHNS and CDR2 SASEGT come from the germline V gene. The CDR3 loop is CASSEQWSTDTQYF. The CDR3 DNA is TGTGCCAGCAGTGAACAGTGGAGCACAGATACGCAGTATTTT.

The J gene is TRBJ2-1, the V gene TRBV28; TRBD2 aligns across 12 bases. This CDR3 is built from 15 residues. Per germline, CDR1 MDHEN and CDR2 SYDVKM. V trimming: 8 bases; J trimming: 4 bases; junction bases outside the gene matches: 6. The CDR3: CASGKLAGGYNEQFF. CDR3 bases: TGTGCCAGCGGGAAACTAGCGGGAGGTTACAATGAGCAGTTCTTC. The full variable domain, its missing parts supplied by reference TRBV28 and TRBJ2-1, is DVKVTQSSRYLVKRTGEKVFLECVQDMDHENMFWYRQDPGLGLRLIYFSYDVKMKEKGDIPEGYSVSREKKERFSLILESASTNQTSMYLCASGKLAGGYNEQFFGPGTRLTVL.

This rearrangement joins TRBV5-1 to TRBJ2-1, with TRBD1 matching 7 bases. V shed 0 bases and J 12 bases; nucleotides not matched to a gene: 12. The CDR3 has 15 amino acids. Germline V lookup: CDR1 SGHRS, CDR2 YFSETQ. CDR3 amino acids: CASSLAGTDIDSQFF. The CDR3 DNA reads TGCGCCAGCAGCTTGGCCGGGACAGATATAGACTCGCAGTTCTTC.

The chain uses TRBV18 and TRBJ2-5; maybe TRBD2 (6 bases). Looked up from germline, CDR1 is KGHSH and CDR2 is LQKENI. Trimming stripped 3 bases from V and 5 bases from J, with 19 bases between. The CDR3 sequence is 16 residues long. This CDR3 is CASSPRGKEGRETQYF. The CDR3 DNA reads as TGTGCCAGCTCACCGAGAGGGAAGGAGGGAAGGGAGACCCAGTACTTC.

The chain joins TRBV11-3 to TRBJ2-3; TRBD2 agrees at 14 bases. Per the germline V gene, CDR1 is SGHNT and CDR2 is YENEEA. J was trimmed by 3 bases and V by 5 bases; bases with no gene match: 7. The CDR3 runs 17 residues. CDR3 DNA: TGTGCCAGCAGCCCAAGGACTAGCGGGAGGTTGACAGATACGCAGTATTTT. It encodes CASSPRTSGRLTDTQYF. The variable domain in full, with the rest retrieved from reference TRBV11-3 and TRBJ2-3, is EAGVVQSPRYKIIEKKQPVAFWCNPISGHNTLYWYLQNLGQGPELLIRYENEEAVDDSQLPKDRFSAERLKGVDSTLKIQPAELGDSAVYLCASSPRTSGRLTDTQYFGPGTRLTVL.

The V gene is TRBV27, the J gene TRBJ2-1, with TRBD1 matching 12 bases. J lost 5 bases, V lost 2 bases, and 10 bases had no gene match. There are 18 residues in the CDR3. The germline CDR1 and CDR2 sequences are MNHEY and SMNVEV (reference sequence). CDR3 amino acids: CASSLPYRDRGPNNEQFF. The CDR3 nucleotides are TGTGCCAGCAGTTTACCTTACCGGGACAGGGGGCCCAACAATGAGCAGTTCTTC.

Regarding this clone: Different DNA sequences within this sample yield the same CDR3. The J gene is TRBJ2-1, the V gene TRBV9; 8 bases match TRBD2. Germline V gene sequence: CDR1 SGDLS, CDR2 YYNGEE. CDR3 length: 15 residues. V lost 0 bases, J lost 4 bases, and 3 bases stayed unmatched. The CDR3 is CASSVAGGPYNEQFF. The CDR3 DNA reads as TGTGCCAGCAGCGTAGCGGGAGGGCCTTACAATGAGCAGTTCTTC.

J is TRBJ2-1 and V is TRBV10-3; D is possibly TRBD2 (5 bases). The CDR3 consists of 18 residues. Germline V lookup: CDR1 ENHRY, CDR2 SYGVKD. The V and J ends lost 0 bases and 7 bases respectively, with 22 bases between them. The CDR3 reads CAISESGKLAAIGNEQFF. The DNA for the CDR3 is TGTGCCATCAGTGAGTCGGGGAAGCTAGCCGCAATTGGGAATGAGCAGTTCTTC.

The rearrangement uses TRBV6-5 and TRBJ1-5, with TRBD1 matching 8 bases. This CDR3 has 15 residues. Germline CDR1 MNHEY, CDR2 SVGAGI. J lost 6 bases, V lost 6 bases, and 10 bases had no gene match. CDR3 coding DNA: TGTGCCAGCAGCTTCTCAGGGGGCGCGGCTCAGCCCCAGCATTTT. Its protein product is CASSFSGGAAQPQHF.

This chain connects TRBV27 to TRBJ2-1, with D tentatively TRBD2 (6 bases). The CDR3 covers 15 residues. Germline CDR1 is MNHEY and CDR2 is SMNVEV (reference sequence). Trimming shortened V by 10 bases and J by 4 bases, and 20 bases separated the two germline ends. Written as DNA, the CDR3 is TGTGCCATCCTGGAGGGTGGAGCATGGTACAATGAGCAGTTCTTC. This codes for CAILEGGAWYNEQFF.

This clone was recorded once. The chain carries TRBV7-9 and TRBJ2-2; no clear D gene. Between the trimmed V and J ends, which lost 1 base and 6 bases, there was a span of 9 bases. Germline CDR1 reads SEHNR; CDR2 reads FQNEAQ (reference sequence). There are 14 residues in the CDR3. The CDR3 bases are TGTGCCAGCAGCTTAGTTTCGGAGTCCGGGGAGCTGTTTTTT. Its translation is CASSLVSESGELFF. Together with reference TRBV7-9 and TRBJ2-2, the CDR3 gives the full variable domain: DTGVSQNPRHKITKRGQNVTFRCDPISEHNRLYWYRQTLGQGPEFLTYFQNEAQLEKSRLLSDRFSAERPKGSFSTLEIQRTEQGDSAMYLCASSLVSESGELFFGEGSRLTVL.

The chain carries TRBV15 and TRBJ1-1; possible D gene TRBD1, 5 bases. This CDR3 is 16 amino acids long. V dropped 1 base and J dropped 3 bases, with 15 bases sitting between them. The germline V gene has CDR1 LNHNV and CDR2 YYDKDF (reference sequence). The CDR3 DNA follows: TGTGCCACCAGCAGAGTCGGAATCAGGGTCGACACTGAAGCTTTCTTT. Translating it yields CATSRVGIRVDTEAFF.

As DNA, the CDR3 is TGTGCTAGTGCCCCCGGGGGTTATAGCAATCAGCCCCAGCATTTT. This gives the protein CASAPGGYSNQPQHF. The chain uses TRBV12-5 and TRBJ1-5; D might be TRBD1 (5 bases). V shed 7 bases and J shed 0 bases, with 13 bases lying between them. Germline V gene sequence: CDR1 LGHNT, CDR2 FRNRAP. This CDR3 is built from 15 residues.

The chain couples TRBV7-2 to TRBJ1-1, with 10 bases lining up with TRBD1. The CDR3 has 15 amino acids. The junction had 6 bases not matched to a gene; V was cut back by 5 bases and J by 3 bases. Germline lookup yields CDR1 SGHTA and CDR2 FQGNSA. CDR3 loop: CASSRTGQGYTEAFF. The CDR3 nucleotides read TGTGCCAGCAGCAGGACGGGACAGGGGTACACTGAAGCTTTCTTT.

This clone was seen only a few times. The rearrangement links TRBV2 to TRBJ2-4; no clear D. CDR1 is SNHLY and CDR2 is FYNNEI in the germline V gene. Trimming removed 6 bases at V and 7 bases at J, with 7 bases between. The CDR3 length is 11 residues. The CDR3 DNA reads as TGTGCCAGCAGGCCGGAGAACATTCAGTACTTC. This translates into CASRPENIQYF.

The V call is TRBV7-8, the J call TRBJ2-1, with 9 bases matching TRBD2. The CDR3 loop spans 13 amino acids. Germline V lookup: CDR1 SGHVS, CDR2 FQNEAQ. Germline trimming cut 8 bases from V and 4 bases from J; bases unmatched to any gene: 3. The CDR3 sequence: CASLTSGYNEQFF. DNA of the CDR3: TGTGCCAGCTTAACTAGCGGGTACAATGAGCAGTTCTTC.

This clone was found a few times. V gene TRBV11-2 combines with J gene TRBJ1-2; maybe TRBD1 (6 bases). This CDR3 region has 12 residues. Germline CDR1 and CDR2: SGHAT and FQNNGV. Trimming shortened V by 4 bases and J by 6 bases, and 9 bases separated the two germline ends. As DNA, the CDR3 is TGTGCCAGCAGCTCTCCAGGGGATGGCTACACCTTC. Translating it yields CASSSPGDGYTF.

This sequence joins TRBV5-1 and TRBJ2-4; 8 bases agree with TRBD1. The CDR3 consists of 14 residues. Germline V gene data show CDR1 as SGHRS and CDR2 as YFSETQ. J gave up 5 bases and V 4 bases, and 5 bases lay outside the gene matches. The CDR3 loop is CASSRPGQENIQYF. CDR3 coding DNA: TGCGCCAGCAGCAGGCCGGGACAGGAAAACATTCAGTACTTC.

The rearrangement uses TRBV7-9 and TRBJ2-1, with 11 nucleotides matching TRBD2. CDR3 length equals 17 residues. V was clipped by 1 base and J by 1 base; unmatched bases: 3. Looked up from germline, CDR1 is SEHNR and CDR2 is FQNEAQ (reference sequence). This CDR3 is CASSLELAGGSYNEQFF. The CDR3 DNA follows: TGTGCCAGCAGCTTAGAGCTAGCGGGAGGTTCCTACAATGAGCAGTTCTTC.

The chain uses TRBV28 and TRBJ2-7; 10 nucleotides align to TRBD2. The CDR3 consists of 14 residues. With 5 bases clipped from V and 4 bases from J, the junction kept 5 bases outside the gene matches. Germline V gene sequence: CDR1 MDHEN, CDR2 SYDVKM. The CDR3 spells CASSPLAGEYEQYF. The CDR3 DNA reads as TGTGCCAGCAGTCCCCTAGCGGGAGAATACGAGCAGTACTTC.